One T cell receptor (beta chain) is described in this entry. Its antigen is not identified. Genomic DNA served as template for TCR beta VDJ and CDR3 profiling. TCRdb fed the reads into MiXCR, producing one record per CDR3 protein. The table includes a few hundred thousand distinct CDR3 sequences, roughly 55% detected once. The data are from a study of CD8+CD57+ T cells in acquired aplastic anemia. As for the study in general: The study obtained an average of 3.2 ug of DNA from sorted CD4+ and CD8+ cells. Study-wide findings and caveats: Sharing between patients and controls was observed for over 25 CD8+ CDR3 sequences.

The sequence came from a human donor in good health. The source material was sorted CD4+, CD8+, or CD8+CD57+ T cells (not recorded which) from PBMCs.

The CDR3 nucleotides are TGTGCCACCAGCAGAGATCAGTCGGTATCCACTGAAGCTTTCTTT. Translated, it gives CATSRDQSVSTEAFF. The rearrangement joins TRBV15 to TRBJ1-1; D is ambiguous. CDR1 and CDR2 (germline): LNHNV, YYDKDF (reference sequence). The V gene lost 0 bases and the J gene lost 4 bases, with 12 bases spanning the gap. The CDR3 runs 15 residues.